Sequencing of this TCR beta chain was carried out in a study of post-analysis software for immune sequencing data. CDR3 length: 15 amino acids. CDR1 is MGHRA and CDR2 is YSYEKL in the germline V gene. The V and J ends lost 0 bases and 6 bases respectively, with 15 bases between them. As concerns this clonotype: What it binds is unknown.

Whole-study findings and limits: Normalized Chao1 diversity in multiple sclerosis patients fell significantly below that of controls. Same-batch samples co-clustered strongly by F measure. TRBV5-6, TRBV5-1 and TRBV20-1 belonged to a set of about 5 TRBV segments that were more frequent in patients than controls.

Researchers reported that TCR beta cDNA libraries carried unique molecular identifiers. With about 0.85 to 10 million T cells as the source, approximately 450,000 cDNA molecules resulted. TCRdb used MiXCR to reprocess the PCR reads, holding one entry per CDR3 protein. The table records about 770,000 distinct CDR3 sequences, 46% of them present only once. The chain uses TRBV4-1 and TRBJ2-7; D call uncertain. The clonotype originates from a girl under 18 with multiple sclerosis. Sequencing was performed on blood. CDR3 protein: CASSQDHGLPFEQYF. In DNA form, the CDR3 reads TGCGCCAGCAGCCAAGACCACGGCTTGCCCTTCGAGCAGTACTTC.